The 22 T cell receptor beta chains listed next were all sequenced from one sample in a study of blood T cell repertoires in COVID-19. Produced via immunoSEQ multiplex PCR; TCRdb's table is partial and in-frame only. The data hold about 35,000 clones, with more than 80% observed a single time. Specimen: peripheral blood. The receptors derive from a man between 60 and 75 years old with active or convalescent COVID-19.

Relative to its sample, this clone is medium-sized (0.01 to 0.1%). The rearrangement links TRBV7-9 to TRBJ2-7; weak D call: TRBD1 (6 bases). Trimming cost V 5 bases and J 4 bases, with 12 bases left between them. The germline CDR1 and CDR2 sequences are SEHNR and FQNEAQ (reference sequence). The CDR3 has 13 residues. The CDR3 bases are TGTGCCAGCAGCGCACCGGGACAATACGAGCAGTACGTC. Protein product: CASSAPGQYEQYV.

The chain has TRBV6-6 and TRBJ1-2, with 8 positions matching TRBD1. The CDR3 contains 16 residues. Germline CDR1 MNHNY, CDR2 SVGAGI (reference sequence). The V gene end was trimmed by 5 bases and the J gene end by 5 bases; junction bases not matched to a gene: 13. The CDR3 nucleotides are TGTGCCAGCAGTCCCCGTGGACAGGGTAAAAATTATGGCTACACCTTC. Translating gives CASSPRGQGKNYGYTF.

The chain is built from TRBV18 and TRBJ1-5; a weak D match, TRBD1 (6 bases). The CDR3 sequence is 15 residues long. Germline V gives CDR1 KGHSH, CDR2 LQKENI. The V gene lost 3 bases and the J gene lost 5 bases, with 14 bases spanning the gap. CDR3 sequence reads: CASSPQKGVDQPQHF. The CDR3 coding sequence is TGTGCCAGCTCACCTCAAAAGGGGGTTGATCAGCCCCAGCATTTT.

This sequence joins TRBV10-3 and TRBJ2-4; D remains ambiguous. The CDR3 contains 12 residues. Trimming cost V 0 bases and J 9 bases, with 6 bases left between them. Germline V gives CDR1 ENHRY, CDR2 SYGVKD. CDR3 protein: CAISESQAIQYF. The CDR3 region has the DNA TGTGCCATCAGTGAGTCGCAGGCCATTCAGTACTTC.

The rearrangement joins TRBV7-9 to TRBJ1-2; D gene unclear. There are 14 residues in the CDR3. Germline V lookup: CDR1 SEHNR, CDR2 FQNEAQ (reference sequence). V lost 7 bases, J lost 8 bases, and 20 bases lay in between. CDR3 in amino acids: CASNKAGRVLGYTF. CDR3 DNA: TGTGCCAGCAACAAAGCTGGCCGGGTATTGGGCTACACCTTC. The whole variable domain, filled in from reference TRBV7-9 and TRBJ1-2, reads DTGVSQNPRHKITKRGQNVTFRCDPISEHNRLYWYRQTLGQGPEFLTYFQNEAQLEKSRLLSDRFSAERPKGSFSTLEIQRTEQGDSAMYLCASNKAGRVLGYTFGSGTRLTVV.

The chain is built from TRBV4-2 and TRBJ2-7, with 7 bases matching TRBD1. The length of the CDR3 is 15 residues. V trimming: 3 bases; J trimming: 2 bases; junction bases outside the gene matches: 7. Looked up from germline, CDR1 is LGHNA and CDR2 is YNFKEQ. This CDR3 reads CASSQDTGATYEQYV. The DNA of the CDR3 is TGTGCCAGCAGCCAGGATACAGGGGCGACCTACGAGCAGTACGTC.

The J gene is TRBJ2-1, the V gene TRBV5-4; D is possibly TRBD2 (6 bases). This CDR3 comprises 15 residues. Trimming removed 5 bases at V and 4 bases at J, with 16 bases between. Germline V lookup: CDR1 SGHNT, CDR2 YYREEE (reference sequence). CDR3 protein: CASSQNSGTYNEQFF. The CDR3 DNA reads as TGTGCCAGCAGTCAAAATAGCGGAACTTACAATGAGCAGTTCTTC.

The genes are TRBV19 and TRBJ1-6; 7 bases agree with TRBD1. The CDR3 loop spans 15 amino acids. CDR1 and CDR2 from the germline V gene are LNHDA and SQIVND (reference sequence). V trimming: 6 bases; J trimming: 8 bases; junction bases outside the gene matches: 10. The CDR3 sequence: CASSRTGGDYSPLHF. CDR3 bases: TGTGCCAGTAGCAGGACAGGAGGAGACTATTCACCCCTCCACTTT.

The chain carries TRBV5-6 and TRBJ2-7, with a weak D call TRBD2 (6 bases). The CDR3 extends over 14 amino acids. The germline V and J ends were trimmed by 2 bases and 2 bases, with 11 bases remaining between them. Germline assignment: CDR1 SGHDT and CDR2 YYEEEE. The CDR3 bases are TGTGCCAGCAGCTTCGGAGGGCGTCCCTACGAGCAGTACGTC. Amino acid sequence: CASSFGGRPYEQYV.

This clone was seen just once. V gene TRBV6-5 combines with J gene TRBJ2-3, with D maybe TRBD2 (6 bases). This CDR3 has 15 residues. Germline lookup yields CDR1 MNHEY and CDR2 SVGAGI. Trimming stripped 10 bases from V and 1 base from J, with 18 bases between. The CDR3 sequence: CATSAAGPGTDTQYF. The DNA of the CDR3 is TGTGCCACCAGCGCAGCGGGCCCCGGCACAGATACGCAGTATTTT.

The J gene is TRBJ1-2, the V gene TRBV2; TRBD1 aligns across 8 bases. Germline V gene data show CDR1 as SNHLY and CDR2 as FYNNEI. V shed 5 bases and J 1 base; nucleotides not matched to a gene: 6. The CDR3 contains 15 residues. CDR3 residues: CASSWTGTNNYGYTF. CDR3 nucleotide sequence: TGTGCCAGCAGTTGGACAGGGACAAATAACTATGGCTACACCTTC.

Remarks on this clone: Given the absence of the conserved phenylalanine or tryptophan at the CDR3 end, a read error is likely. Because the CDR3's place on the DNA is in doubt, the DNA is left out and the CDR3 is given as listed by TCRdb. CDR3 loop: CASAHPTGV. The V and J genes are TRBV23-1 and TRBJ1-1; the D call of TRBD1 is as the table states it, not checked on the DNA. TRBV23-1 is sorted into the ORF group, with uncertain function. From its first to its last residue, the CDR3 has 9 amino acids.

V gene TRBV6-1 combines with J gene TRBJ1-3; perhaps TRBD1 as D (5 bases). The CDR3 is made up of 17 amino acids. Germline V CDR1 and CDR2: MNHNS, SASEGT. V lost 0 bases and J lost 0, with 12 bases in between. This chain's CDR3 is CASSEAHGGSSGNTIYF. CDR3 in DNA: TGTGCCAGCAGTGAAGCGCATGGGGGGTCCTCTGGAAACACCATATATTTT.

This rearrangement joins TRBV3-1 (or the pseudogene TRBV3-2) to TRBJ1-6; D unresolved. Germline values: CDR1 LGHDT, CDR2 YNNKEL (reference sequence). V dropped 2 bases and J dropped 7 bases, with 12 bases sitting between them. CDR3 length: 15 residues. In nucleotides, the CDR3 is TGTGCCAGCAGCCAATGGGTCGGAGAGAATTCACCCCTCCACTTT. Translating it yields CASSQWVGENSPLHF.

CDR3 nucleotides: TGTGCCAGCAGTCGTACAAACCCCCTTAGCTACACCTTC. This translates into CASSRTNPLSYTF. The chain uses TRBV28 and TRBJ1-2; D remains unclear. The germline gives CDR1 MDHEN, CDR2 SYDVKM. This CDR3 is built from 13 residues. Trimming took off 5 bases at V and 9 bases at J, with 16 bases between the two ends.

The chain links TRBV5-6 to TRBJ2-1; 7 bases match TRBD1. The junction had 11 bases not matched to a gene; V was cut back by 3 bases and J by 5 bases. Germline CDR1 reads SGHDT; CDR2 reads YYEEEE. The CDR3 runs 16 residues. The CDR3 loop is CASSSPLGQRDNEQFF. The DNA for the CDR3 is TGTGCCAGCAGCTCGCCATTGGGACAGAGGGACAATGAGCAGTTCTTC.

V usage is TRBV10-2 and J usage is TRBJ1-2; 8 nucleotides line up with TRBD1. Trimming cost V 5 bases and J 8 bases; bases outside gene matches: 10. This CDR3 comprises 14 residues. CDR1 and CDR2 from the germline V gene are WSHSY and SAAADI. CDR3 sequence: CASSSPNRGDGYTF. For the CDR3, the DNA is TGCGCCAGCAGTTCTCCTAACAGGGGGGACGGCTACACCTTC.

The V and J genes are TRBV5-1 and TRBJ1-2; 8 bases match TRBD1. CDR3 length: 15 residues. The germline CDR1 and CDR2 sequences are SGHRS and YFSETQ. V lost 4 bases, J lost 2 bases, and 7 bases stayed unmatched. CDR3 coding DNA: TGCGCCAGCAGCCCGGGGACAGGTTCGAACTATGGCTACACCTTC. It encodes CASSPGTGSNYGYTF.

This chain links TRBV4-1 with TRBJ2-1, with 11 bases that match TRBD2. V shed 4 bases and J 5 bases; nucleotides not matched to a gene: 7. Germline CDR1 is MGHRA and CDR2 is YSYEKL. CDR3 length equals 16 residues. The CDR3 sequence is CASSLLGLADHNEQFF. The CDR3 bases are TGCGCCAGCAGCCTGCTGGGACTAGCGGACCACAATGAGCAGTTCTTC.

The V and J genes are TRBV19 and TRBJ2-6; maybe TRBD1 (6 bases). The germline CDR1 and CDR2 sequences are LNHDA and SQIVND (reference sequence). The CDR3 runs to 16 residues. V was shortened by 6 bases and J by 4 bases, with 16 bases between the two germline ends. The CDR3 loop reads CASRPGTREGANVLTF. As DNA, the CDR3 is TGTGCCAGTAGACCCGGGACAAGGGAAGGGGCCAACGTCCTGACTTTC.

J is TRBJ2-1 and V is TRBV4-3, with 12 bases lining up with TRBD2. J gave up 2 bases and V 0 bases, and 5 bases lay outside the gene matches. This CDR3 has 18 residues. CDR1 is LGHNA and CDR2 is YSLEER in the germline V gene. The CDR3 bases are TGCGCCAGCAGCCAAGACCCTAGCGGGGGGGGGCCCTACAATGAGCAGTTCTTC. Translation gives CASSQDPSGGGPYNEQFF.

The rearrangement links TRBV5-6 to TRBJ2-3, with D tentatively TRBD2 (6 bases). This CDR3 spans 18 amino acids. V was clipped by 4 bases and J by 8 bases, with 29 bases between them. Per the germline V gene, CDR1 is SGHDT and CDR2 is YYEEEE. This chain's CDR3 is CASSKIIPRESGRVTQYF. The DNA for the CDR3 is TGTGCCAGCAGCAAAATTATTCCCCGGGAGTCCGGGCGGGTTACGCAGTATTTT. The full variable domain, rest sourced from reference TRBV5-6 and TRBJ2-3, is DAGVTQSPTHLIKTRGQQVTLRCSPKSGHDTVSWYQQALGQGPQFIFQYYEEEERQRGNFPDRFSGHQFPNYSSELNVNALLLGDSALYLCASSKIIPRESGRVTQYFGPGTRLTVL.